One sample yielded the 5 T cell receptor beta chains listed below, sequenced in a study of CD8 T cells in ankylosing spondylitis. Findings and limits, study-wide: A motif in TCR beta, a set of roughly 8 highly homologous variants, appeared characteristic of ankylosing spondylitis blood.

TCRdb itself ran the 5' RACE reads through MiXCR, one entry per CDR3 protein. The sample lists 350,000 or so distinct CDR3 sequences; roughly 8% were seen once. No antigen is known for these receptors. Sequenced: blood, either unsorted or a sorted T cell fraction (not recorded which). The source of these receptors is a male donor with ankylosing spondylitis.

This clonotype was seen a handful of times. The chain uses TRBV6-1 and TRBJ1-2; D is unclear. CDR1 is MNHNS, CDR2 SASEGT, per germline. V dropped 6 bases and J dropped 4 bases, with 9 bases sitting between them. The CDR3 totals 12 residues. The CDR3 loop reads CASRGAFYGYTF. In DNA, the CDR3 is TGTGCCAGCAGAGGAGCCTTCTATGGCTACACCTTC.

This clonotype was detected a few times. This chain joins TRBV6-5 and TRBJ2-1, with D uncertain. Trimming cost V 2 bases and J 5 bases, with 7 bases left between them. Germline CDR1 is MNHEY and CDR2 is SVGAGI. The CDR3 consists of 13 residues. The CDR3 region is CASSYGLHNEQFF. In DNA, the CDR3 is TGTGCCAGCAGTTACGGGCTCCACAATGAGCAGTTCTTC.

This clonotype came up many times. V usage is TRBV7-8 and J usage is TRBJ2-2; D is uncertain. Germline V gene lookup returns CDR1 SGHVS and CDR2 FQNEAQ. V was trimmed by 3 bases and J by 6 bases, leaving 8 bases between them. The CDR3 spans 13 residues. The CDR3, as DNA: TGTGCCAGCAGCTTGGGTGCGGCCGGGGAGCTGTTTTTT. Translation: CASSLGAAGELFF.

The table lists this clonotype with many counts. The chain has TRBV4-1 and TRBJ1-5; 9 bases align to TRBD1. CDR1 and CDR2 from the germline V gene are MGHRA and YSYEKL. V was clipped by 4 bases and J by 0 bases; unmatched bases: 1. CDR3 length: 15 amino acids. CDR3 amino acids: CASSRGQGSNQPQHF. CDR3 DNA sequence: TGCGCCAGCAGCCGGGGACAGGGTAGCAATCAGCCCCAGCATTTT.

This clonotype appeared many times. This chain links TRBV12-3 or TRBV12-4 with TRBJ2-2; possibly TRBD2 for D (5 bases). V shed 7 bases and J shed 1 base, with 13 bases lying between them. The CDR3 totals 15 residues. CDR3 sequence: CASTRSAVNTGELFF. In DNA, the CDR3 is TGTGCCAGCACCCGTTCAGCGGTGAACACCGGGGAGCTGTTTTTT.